This T cell receptor (beta chain) originates from a study of molecular identifiers for immune sequencing clone quantification. Study background: Naive CD8 RNA (20,000 or 100,000 cells) was divided into five aliquots, with four sequenced.

Study results and caveats: Under 1% of molecules in naive cells, but over 98% of effector molecules, belonged to clones above 20 RNA copies.

TCRdb re-analysed the PCR reads in MiXCR, keeping a single row per CDR3 protein. The table shows around 100,000 distinct CDR3 sequences, with 36% occurring only once. This clonotype occurred many times. Its matching antigen is unknown. This CDR3 has 13 amino acids. With V trimmed by 7 bases and J by 4 bases, 8 bases remained unmatched. The germline V gene encodes CDR1 SQVTM and CDR2 ANQGSEA. The sequencing sample was made of naive CD8+ T cells from blood, with Jurkat cell RNA spiked in. Subset noted: FACS-sorted CD8+CD4-CCR7+CD45RA+ naive T cells. This chain joins TRBV29-1 and TRBJ2-5, with 8 bases matching TRBD1. The clonotype originates from a human donor in good health. Some libraries in this study had Jurkat cell RNA spiked in. CDR3 sequence: CSAAPGQGETQYF. The CDR3 DNA reads as TGCAGCGCCGCACCAGGACAGGGAGAGACCCAGTACTTC. Based on the CDR3 plus reference TRBV29-1 and TRBJ2-5, the full variable domain is SAVISQKPSRDICQRGTSLTIQCQVDSQVTMMFWYRQQPGQSLTLIATANQGSEATYESGFVIDKFPISRPNLTFSTLTVSNMSPEDSSIYLCSAAPGQGETQYFGPGTRLLVL.